This is a list of T cell receptor beta chains from one sample in a study of PD-L1 blockade in urothelial cancer. Some clones are missing from TCRdb's copy, which holds only in-frame ones; the method was immunoSEQ multiplex PCR. The sample includes 35,000 to 40,000 clones, around 34% of them seen just once. The sample consisted of tumor tissue, taken before atezolizumab (anti-PD-L1) treatment. The receptors here all came from a man between 60 and 70 years old with urothelial cancer. CDR3s include the opening cysteine and the closing phenylalanine or tryptophan. Fields, in order: clone size, V gene, D gene, J gene, CDR3 DNA, CDR3 protein. The D gene is left open where the match is weak. Clone size is shown for a subset of rows, as once, few, many or a class of expanded clone.

clone size: few
V gene: TRBV11-3
D gene: TRBD1
J gene: TRBJ2-2
CDR3 DNA: TGTGCCAGCAGCTTCGGTCAGGGGGTCGGGGAGCTGTTTTTT
CDR3 protein: CASSFGQGVGELFF

clone size: once
V gene: TRBV29-1
D gene: TRBD1
J gene: TRBJ1-5
CDR3 DNA: TGCAGCGTTGTGACAGGGCATAGCAATCAGCCCCAGCATTTT
CDR3 protein: CSVVTGHSNQPQHF

clone size: few
V gene: TRBV30
D gene: TRBD2
J gene: TRBJ2-3
CDR3 DNA: TGTGCCCCCCGGACTAGCGGGAGCACAGATACGCAGTATTTT
CDR3 protein: CAPRTSGSTDTQYF

clone size: NA
V gene: TRBV29-1
D gene: TRBD1
J gene: TRBJ2-7
CDR3 DNA: TGCAGCGGACTGGGACAGGGAAAATACGAGCAGTACTTC
CDR3 protein: CSGLGQGKYEQYF

clone size: NA
V gene: TRBV30
D gene: NA
J gene: TRBJ2-6
CDR3 DNA: TGTGCCTGGAGTGTACCGGGGGCTGGGGCCAACGTCCTGACTTTC
CDR3 protein: CAWSVPGAGANVLTF

clone size: NA
V gene: TRBV6-8
D gene: NA
J gene: TRBJ1-2
CDR3 DNA: TGTGCCAGCACATCCATAACAGACAAGAACTATGGCTACACCTTC
CDR3 protein: CASTSITDKNYGYTF

clone size: NA
V gene: TRBV19
D gene: NA
J gene: TRBJ1-5
CDR3 DNA: TGTGCCAGTAGTATCGAGGGTTTCAATCAGCCCCAGCATTTT
CDR3 protein: CASSIEGFNQPQHF

clone size: many
V gene: TRBV4-1
D gene: NA
J gene: TRBJ1-2
CDR3 DNA: TGCGCCAGCAGCCAAGCGAATACGGATGGCTACACCTTC
CDR3 protein: CASSQANTDGYTF

clone size: NA
V gene: TRBV4-1
D gene: NA
J gene: TRBJ2-6
CDR3 DNA: TGCGCCAGCAGCCAAGAATTAGTAGTTGGGGCCAACGTCCTGACTTTC
CDR3 protein: CASSQELVVGANVLTF

clone size: few
V gene: TRBV11-3
D gene: TRBD1
J gene: TRBJ2-3
CDR3 DNA: TGTGCCAGCAGCTGGGGGACAGGGACAGATACGCAGTATTTT
CDR3 protein: CASSWGTGTDTQYF

clone size: NA
V gene: TRBV18
D gene: NA
J gene: TRBJ2-7
CDR3 DNA: TGTGCCAGCTCACCACGGGAGGTGTCCTACGAGCAGTACTTC
CDR3 protein: CASSPREVSYEQYF

clone size: few
V gene: TRBV11-3
D gene: NA
J gene: TRBJ2-3
CDR3 DNA: TGTGCCAGCAGCTTCCTTAGGGGCCGGGGCTTCACAGATACGCAGTATTTT
CDR3 protein: CASSFLRGRGFTDTQYF

clone size: NA
V gene: TRBV7-6
D gene: NA
J gene: TRBJ1-5
CDR3 DNA: TGTGCCAGCAGCCTCAAGGCAGCGACCGATCAGCCCCAGCATTTT
CDR3 protein: CASSLKAATDQPQHF

clone size: NA
V gene: TRBV18
D gene: NA
J gene: TRBJ1-1
CDR3 DNA: TGTGCCAGCTCACCGGGACACTTGAACACTGAAGCTTTCTTT
CDR3 protein: CASSPGHLNTEAFF

clone size: NA
V gene: TRBV9
D gene: NA
J gene: TRBJ2-1
CDR3 DNA: TGTGCCAGCAGCCAATCAGGGAGGCTGGATGAGCAGTTCTTC
CDR3 protein: CASSQSGRLDEQFF

clone size: few
V gene: TRBV6-8
D gene: NA
J gene: TRBJ1-3
CDR3 DNA: TGTGCCAGCAGATACAGGGCAGACTCTGGAAACACCATATATTTT
CDR3 protein: CASRYRADSGNTIYF

clone size: NA
V gene: TRBV19
D gene: TRBD2
J gene: TRBJ2-3
CDR3 DNA: TGTGCCAGTAGTATAGGTAGCGGGAGTATGACAGATACGCAGTATTTT
CDR3 protein: CASSIGSGSMTDTQYF

clone size: few
V gene: TRBV28
D gene: NA
J gene: TRBJ1-1
CDR3 DNA: TGTGCCAGCAGTTTAGAGGCCCCACTGGGAGCTTTCTTT
CDR3 protein: CASSLEAPLGAFF

clone size: many
V gene: TRBV6-4
D gene: TRBD1
J gene: TRBJ2-7
CDR3 DNA: TGTGCCAGCAGTTACGGGACAGGGACCTACGAGCAGTACTTC
CDR3 protein: CASSYGTGTYEQYF

clone size: NA
V gene: TRBV18
D gene: TRBD2
J gene: TRBJ2-4
CDR3 DNA: TGTGCCAGCTCACCTGTGGTACGGGGGGTTTTAAACATTCAGTACTTC
CDR3 protein: CASSPVVRGVLNIQYF

clone size: many
V gene: TRBV9
D gene: NA
J gene: TRBJ2-1
CDR3 DNA: TGTGCCAGCAGCGTAGGCACTAGGTACAATGAGCAGTTCTTC
CDR3 protein: CASSVGTRYNEQFF

clone size: few
V gene: TRBV2
D gene: NA
J gene: TRBJ1-2
CDR3 DNA: TGTGCCACCGAAGCCACAGGTCTTTATGGCTACACCTTC
CDR3 protein: CATEATGLYGYTF

clone size: NA
V gene: TRBV28
D gene: NA
J gene: TRBJ1-2
CDR3 DNA: TGTGCCAGCAGTCCCCACGACACGAGATCGGATGGCTACACCTTC
CDR3 protein: CASSPHDTRSDGYTF

clone size: NA
V gene: TRBV28
D gene: NA
J gene: TRBJ2-3
CDR3 DNA: TGTGCCAGCAGTAGCCCGGGAGAGGGCACAGATACGCAGTATTTT
CDR3 protein: CASSSPGEGTDTQYF

clone size: few
V gene: TRBV6-8
D gene: TRBD1
J gene: TRBJ1-3
CDR3 DNA: TGTGCCATCAGCAGCCCCGGACAGGGGGCTGGAAACACCATATATTTT
CDR3 protein: CAISSPGQGAGNTIYF

clone size: NA
V gene: TRBV6-8
D gene: NA
J gene: TRBJ1-2
CDR3 DNA: TGTGCCAGCAGGGGGGAACTCGGGTATGGCTACACCTTC
CDR3 protein: CASRGELGYGYTF

clone size: NA
V gene: TRBV6-8
D gene: NA
J gene: TRBJ2-1
CDR3 DNA: TGTGCCAGCAGTGGACTTCGGCGGCGAGAGGGAAATGAGCAGTTCTTC
CDR3 protein: CASSGLRRREGNEQFF

clone size: NA
V gene: TRBV18
D gene: NA
J gene: TRBJ2-4
CDR3 DNA: TGTGCCAGCTCGCCAGGGAACCGGGACTTACGTCGGTACTTC
CDR3 protein: CASSPGNRDLRRYF

clone size: many
V gene: TRBV11-3
D gene: NA
J gene: TRBJ1-4
CDR3 DNA: TGTGCCAGCAGCTCGGTTCCGGACAGTGCAACTAATGAAAAACTGTTTTTT
CDR3 protein: CASSSVPDSATNEKLFF

clone size: few
V gene: TRBV10-3
D gene: NA
J gene: TRBJ2-7
CDR3 DNA: TGTGCCACCTCCTCAGGGATTTACGAGCAGTACTTC
CDR3 protein: CATSSGIYEQYF

clone size: once
V gene: TRBV19
D gene: TRBD1
J gene: TRBJ1-1
CDR3 DNA: TGTGCCAGTAGTGCAGACAGGGTGAACACTGAAGCTTTCTTT
CDR3 protein: CASSADRVNTEAFF

clone size: NA
V gene: TRBV6-8
D gene: NA
J gene: TRBJ2-3
CDR3 DNA: TGTGCCAGCACCCCCACTGGGGGAATGGATACGCAGTATTTT
CDR3 protein: CASTPTGGMDTQYF

clone size: NA
V gene: TRBV25-1
D gene: TRBD1
J gene: TRBJ2-7
CDR3 DNA: TGTGCCAGCAGTGGGACAGGGGGCGCGAGGGAGCAGTACTTC
CDR3 protein: CASSGTGGAREQYF

clone size: NA
V gene: TRBV6-8
D gene: NA
J gene: TRBJ2-3
CDR3 DNA: TGTGCCAGCAGCCCCGGAGCGAGCACAGATACGCAGTATTTT
CDR3 protein: CASSPGASTDTQYF

clone size: NA
V gene: TRBV6-8
D gene: NA
J gene: TRBJ1-6
CDR3 DNA: TGTGCCAGCCAACGCTCCTATAATTCACCCCTCCACTTT
CDR3 protein: CASQRSYNSPLHF